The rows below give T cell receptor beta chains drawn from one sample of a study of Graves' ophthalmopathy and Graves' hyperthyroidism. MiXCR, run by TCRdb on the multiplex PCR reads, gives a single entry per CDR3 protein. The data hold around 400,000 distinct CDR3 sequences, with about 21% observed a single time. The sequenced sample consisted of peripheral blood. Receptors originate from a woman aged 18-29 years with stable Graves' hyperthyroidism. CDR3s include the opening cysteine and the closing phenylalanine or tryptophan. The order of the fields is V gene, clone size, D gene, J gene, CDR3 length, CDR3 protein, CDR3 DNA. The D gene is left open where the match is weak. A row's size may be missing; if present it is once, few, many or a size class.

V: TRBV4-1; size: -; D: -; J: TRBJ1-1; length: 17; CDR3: CASRRPRTALRNTEACF; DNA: TGCGCCAGCAGGCGCCCCAGGACAGCTCTTAGGAACACTGAAGCTTGCTTT
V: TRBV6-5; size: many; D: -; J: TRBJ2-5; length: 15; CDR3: CASSYGGRGQETQYF; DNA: TGTGCCAGCAGTTACGGCGGCAGGGGCCAAGAGACCCAGTACTTC
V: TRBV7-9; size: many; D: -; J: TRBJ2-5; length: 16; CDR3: CASSLEVGTHQETQYF; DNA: TGTGCCAGCAGCTTAGAGGTCGGGACCCACCAAGAGACCCAGTACTTC
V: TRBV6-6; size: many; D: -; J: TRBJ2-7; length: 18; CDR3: CASRTGHDRLVGEHEQYF; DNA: TGTGCCAGCAGAACCGGGCATGACAGGCTGGTAGGGGAACACGAGCAGTACTTC
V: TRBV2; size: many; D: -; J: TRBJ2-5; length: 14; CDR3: CASLTSGAQETQYF; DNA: TGTGCCAGCCTCACCAGTGGGGCCCAAGAGACCCAGTACTTC
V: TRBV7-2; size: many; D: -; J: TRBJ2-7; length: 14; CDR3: CASSSGTGYYEQYF; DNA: TGTGCCAGCAGCTCTGGGACCGGGTACTACGAGCAGTACTTC
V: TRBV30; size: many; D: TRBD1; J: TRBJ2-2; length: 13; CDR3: CAWSVTGGGELFF; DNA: TGTGCCTGGAGTGTAACAGGGGGCGGGGAGCTGTTTTTT
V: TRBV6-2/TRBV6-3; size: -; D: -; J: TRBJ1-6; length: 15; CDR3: CASTHGGQGISPLHF; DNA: TGTGCCAGCACTCACGGGGGCCAGGGGATTTCACCCCTCCACTTT
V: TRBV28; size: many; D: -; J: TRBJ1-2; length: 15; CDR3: CASSSPGRRLHGYTF; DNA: TGTGCCAGCAGTTCCCCAGGGAGGCGTCTTCATGGCTACACCTTC
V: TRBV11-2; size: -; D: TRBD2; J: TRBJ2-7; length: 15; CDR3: CASSEPSGGRYEQYF; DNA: TGTGCCAGCAGTGAACCGAGCGGGGGGCGGTACGAGCAGTACTTC
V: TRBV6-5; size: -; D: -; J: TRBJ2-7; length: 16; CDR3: CASSYGGRTIPYEQYF; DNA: TGTGCCAGCAGTTACGGGGGACGGACTATCCCCTACGAGCAGTACTTC
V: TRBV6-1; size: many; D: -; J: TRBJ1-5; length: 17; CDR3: CASSLAGSTISNQPQHF; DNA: TGTGCCAGCAGCCTTGCGGGAAGTACTATTAGCAATCAGCCCCAGCATTTT
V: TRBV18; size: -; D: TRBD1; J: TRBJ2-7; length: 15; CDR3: CASSPTETGLHEQYF; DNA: TGTGCCAGCTCACCGACAGAGACAGGGCTCCACGAGCAGTACTTC
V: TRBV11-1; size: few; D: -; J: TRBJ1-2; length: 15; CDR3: CASSPQDSLYDGYTF; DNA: TGTGCCAGCAGCCCGCAGGACAGTTTATACGATGGCTACACCTTC
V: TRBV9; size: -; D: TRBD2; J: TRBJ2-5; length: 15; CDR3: CASSPGLAGMETQYF; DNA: TGTGCCAGCAGCCCCGGACTAGCGGGTATGGAGACCCAGTACTTC